One T cell receptor beta chain is described in this entry. This sample stems from a study of blood T cell repertoires in COVID-19. The ends were cut back, 0 bases at V and 1 base at J, with 9 bases in the middle. Per the germline V gene, CDR1 is MNHNS and CDR2 is SASEGT. The CDR3 is made up of 15 amino acids. The data were produced by immunoSEQ multiplex PCR, yet TCRdb's version contains in-frame clones alone and is incomplete. This table holds nearly 30,000 clones, 90% found once. The material sequenced was peripheral blood. The clonotype originates from a man between 70 and 80 years old with active or convalescent COVID-19. V gene TRBV6-1 combines with J gene TRBJ1-1; D is undetermined. CDR3 region: CASSEARQRNTEAFF. CDR3 coding DNA: TGTGCCAGCAGTGAAGCGCGGCAGAGGAACACTGAAGCTTTCTTT.